The source of this T cell receptor (beta chain) is a study of blood T cell repertoires in COVID-19. Repertoires were generated with immunoSEQ multiplex PCR, while TCRdb's copy carries only in-frame clones and drops some. The table includes approximately 210,000 clones, about 91% detected once. Trimming stripped 2 bases from V and 4 bases from J, with 9 bases between. CDR1 and CDR2 from the germline V gene are WSHSY and SAAADI. This CDR3 has 13 residues. This chain joins TRBV10-2 and TRBJ2-7; D is perhaps TRBD1 (6 bases). The sequenced sample was peripheral blood. The receptor's source is a man in his thirties or forties with acute or convalescent COVID-19. CDR3 protein: CASSEGQPYEQYF. The CDR3 DNA reads TGCGCCAGCAGTGAGGGACAGCCGTACGAGCAGTACTTC.